Sequencing of this TCR beta chain was carried out in a study of cytomegalovirus exposure and HLA in healthy donors. Study-wide findings and caveats: In a later analysis, common viral pathogens appeared linked to several of the most significant clusters. TRBV6-2, TRBV6-3 and some other V segments were unresolvable in 87-base-pair reads.

A multiplex PCR was run with 60 Vbeta primers and 13 Jbeta primers. The assay was immunoSEQ multiplex PCR, and TCRdb's table has in-frame clones only and misses some. Altogether tens of thousands of clones are present, over 75% being singletons, with the ten largest covering 3.8%. Worth noting for this clone: Its target is unknown.

Germline assignment: CDR1 SGHRS and CDR2 YFSETQ. This CDR3 is 18 amino acids long. Trimming took off 1 base at V and 0 bases at J, with 16 bases between the two ends. The chain has TRBV5-1 and TRBJ2-2; D is perhaps TRBD1 (7 bases). The sequence was obtained from a man aged 50 to 59 in good health and CMV-seronegative. Sequencing was performed on PBMCs. CDR3 bases: TGCGCCAGCAGCTTGACTGCGGCAGGGGGGACGAACACCGGGGAGCTGTTTTTT. Residues: CASSLTAAGGTNTGELFF.